The 24 T cell receptor beta chains below were found in one sample sequenced in a study of OX40 agonist ivuxolimab in advanced cancers. The table came from immunoSEQ multiplex PCR; TCRdb's copy has only in-frame clones and leaves some out. Found here are approximately 75,000 clones, 90% of them singletons; the top ten hold under 0.4%. This sample comprised CD4+ or CD8+ T cells sorted from blood, obtained in a trial of the OX40 agonist ivuxolimab. Receptors originate from an adult with an advanced solid tumor such as melanoma, head and neck, liver or kidney cancer.

The chain recombines TRBV5-1 with TRBJ1-5; 12 nucleotides agree with TRBD1. This CDR3 has 16 amino acids. J gave up 3 bases and V 4 bases, and 5 bases lay outside the gene matches. CDR1 is SGHRS, CDR2 YFSETQ, per germline. CDR3 sequence reads: CASSPLGQGANQPQHF. The CDR3 DNA is TGCGCCAGCAGCCCCCTGGGACAGGGGGCCAATCAGCCCCAGCATTTT.

This rearrangement joins TRBV6-5 to TRBJ2-7, with TRBD1 matching over 10 bases. With 7 bases clipped from V and 5 bases from J, the junction kept 11 bases outside the gene matches. CDR3 size: 15 residues. Germline CDR1 is MNHEY and CDR2 is SVGAGI. The CDR3 sequence is CASNPSTGGWNEQYF. CDR3 nucleotide sequence: TGTGCCAGCAACCCATCGACAGGGGGCTGGAACGAGCAGTACTTC.

V and J are TRBV10-1 and TRBJ1-1; D unresolved. The CDR3 loop spans 14 amino acids. With 1 base removed from V and 6 bases from J, the gap between germline ends came to 12 bases. Germline V gene sequence: CDR1 WNHNN, CDR2 SYGVQD (reference sequence). The DNA for the CDR3 is TGCGCCAGCAGTGAGTTACCAAGAGAGGCTGAAGCTTTCTTT. Protein product: CASSELPREAEAFF.

This chain connects TRBV7-2 to TRBJ2-1, with 9 positions matching TRBD2. The germline gives CDR1 SGHTA, CDR2 FQGNSA. Trimming at V came to 4 bases and at J to 7 bases, leaving 8 bases not matched to a gene. CDR3 length equals 15 residues. CDR3 in DNA: TGTGCCAGCAGCTCCCAGCGGGGGGTGTGGAATGAGCAGTTCTTC. Residues: CASSSQRGVWNEQFF.

This chain links TRBV2 with TRBJ2-5, with a possible D match to TRBD2 (5 bases). The V end lost 3 bases, the J end lost 5 bases, and 10 bases lay between the germline ends. Germline loops: CDR1 SNHLY, CDR2 FYNNEI. The CDR3 consists of 13 residues. The CDR3 loop is CASSELWEETQYF. CDR3 in DNA: TGTGCCAGCAGTGAGTTGTGGGAGGAGACCCAGTACTTC.

V is TRBV6-6 and J is TRBJ2-7; TRBD2 matches 7 bases. The CDR3 consists of 15 residues. The ends lost 5 bases at V and 0 bases at J; junction bases unmatched: 7. Germline CDR1 reads MNHNY; CDR2 reads SVGAGI (reference sequence). CDR3 residues: CASSPGWDYSYEQYF. CDR3 bases: TGTGCCAGCAGTCCCGGGTGGGACTACTCCTACGAGCAGTACTTC.

V and J are TRBV5-1 and TRBJ2-3; 12 bases match TRBD2. Germline V gives CDR1 SGHRS, CDR2 YFSETQ. The CDR3 has 16 residues. Trimming cost V 4 bases and J 3 bases; bases outside gene matches: 6. Written as DNA, the CDR3 is TGCGCCAGCAGCGTGACTAGCGGGAGAGGGACAGATACGCAGTATTTT. Residues: CASSVTSGRGTDTQYF.

V is TRBV7-9 and J is TRBJ2-1; a possible D gene is TRBD1 (5 bases). Germline CDR1 is SEHNR and CDR2 is FQNEAQ (reference sequence). The V end was cut by 5 bases, the J end by 6 bases, with 26 bases between. This CDR3 is built from 18 residues. The CDR3 DNA sequence: TGTGCCAGCAGCCCTAGGATAGGTCCGGACATACTTCGCAATGAGCAGTTCTTC. Protein product: CASSPRIGPDILRNEQFF.

This rearrangement joins TRBV30 to TRBJ2-5, with D possibly TRBD1 on 6 matching bases. The CDR3 sequence is 14 residues long. The V end lost 2 bases, the J end lost 2 bases, and 12 bases lay between the germline ends. CDR1 and CDR2 (germline): GTSNPN, SVGIG (reference sequence). The CDR3 is CAWSRGGEQETQYF. The CDR3 nucleotides read TGTGCCTGGAGTCGAGGGGGAGAGCAAGAGACCCAGTACTTC.

The genes are TRBV5-1 and TRBJ2-1; D remains unclear. Trimming stripped 4 bases from V and 0 bases from J, with 14 bases between. Germline CDR1 SGHRS, CDR2 YFSETQ. The CDR3 consists of 16 residues. The CDR3 nucleotides read TGCGCCAGCAGCCCTAGTTGGGGTAGCTCCTACAATGAGCAGTTCTTC. Encoded protein: CASSPSWGSSYNEQFF.

The chain recombines TRBV7-2 with TRBJ2-7, with a weak D call TRBD1 (6 bases). The CDR3 has 13 amino acids. The V gene lost 6 bases and the J gene lost 5 bases, with 14 bases spanning the gap. Germline CDR1 SGHTA, CDR2 FQGNSA. The DNA of the CDR3 is TGTGCCAGCAGTTCCAGGGGCTTCAACGAGCAGTACTTC. Protein sequence: CASSSRGFNEQYF.

The gene calls are TRBV11-2 and TRBJ2-1, with D perhaps assigned TRBD1 or TRBD2 (5 bases each). The CDR3 covers 16 residues. With 5 bases removed from V and 0 bases from J, the gap between germline ends came to 14 bases. The germline V gene encodes CDR1 SGHAT and CDR2 FQNNGV. The CDR3 sequence: CASSLGAGSSYNEQFF. As DNA, the CDR3 is TGTGCCAGCAGCCTCGGGGCCGGTAGCTCCTACAATGAGCAGTTCTTC. Supplemented by reference TRBV11-2 and TRBJ2-1, the full variable domain reads EAGVAQSPRYKIIEKRQSVAFWCNPISGHATLYWYQQILGQGPKLLIQFQNNGVVDDSQLPKDRFSAERLKGVDSTLKIQPAKLEDSAVYLCASSLGAGSSYNEQFFGPGTRLTVL.

The chain links TRBV7-2 to TRBJ1-1, with D hard to call. The CDR3 consists of 13 residues. V lost 5 bases and J lost 1, with 8 bases in between. Germline V gives CDR1 SGHTA, CDR2 FQGNSA. CDR3 nucleotide sequence: TGTGCCAGCAGCCCCCCGACGAACACTGAAGCTTTCTTT. As protein: CASSPPTNTEAFF.

Points on this clone: The germline gene is not matched at one end of the junction; a read error may be the cause. Other nucleotide sequences in the sample specify the same CDR3. This chain links TRBV30 with TRBJ2-7; TRBD2 is a possible D gene (6 bases). CDR3 length equals 13 residues. Per germline, CDR1 GTSNPN and CDR2 SVGIG (reference sequence). CDR3 DNA: TGTGCTTGGAGTGTCGGGGCTGCGGGAGAGCAGTACTTC. Amino acid sequence: CAWSVGAAGEQYF.

The J gene is TRBJ2-2, the V gene TRBV2; 7 bases agree with TRBD2. CDR1 is SNHLY and CDR2 is FYNNEI in the germline V gene. This CDR3 has 16 amino acids. V was pared by 9 bases and J by 3 bases, with 13 bases of the junction left unmatched. This CDR3 reads CAREPKAGTDTGELFF. CDR3 in DNA: TGTGCCAGAGAACCAAAAGCGGGAACGGACACCGGGGAGCTGTTTTTT.

CDR3 DNA: TGCAGCGTTGTCCTAAGCTCCTACAATGAGCAGTTCTTC. Residues: CSVVLSSYNEQFF. The V and J genes are TRBV29-1 and TRBJ2-1; D call uncertain. Trimming took off 4 bases at V and 0 bases at J, with 7 bases between the two ends. CDR3 size: 13 residues. Germline CDR1 and CDR2: SQVTM and ANQGSEA.

The chain has TRBV12-1 and TRBJ2-1; the D call TRBD2 from the table was never checked on the DNA. TRBV12-1 is noted as a pseudogene. The CDR3 length is 17 residues. This chain's CDR3 is CASSLGLAGERTYEQFF. The CDR3, as DNA: TGTGCCAGCAGCTTGGGACTAGCGGGGGAACGAACCTATGAGCAGTTCTTC.

J is TRBJ1-4 and V is TRBV7-2; TRBD1 matches 8 bases. The CDR3 has 14 residues. Germline CDR1 SGHTA, CDR2 FQGNSA. Unmatched junction bases numbered 6, after V lost 5 bases and J lost 7 bases. CDR3 nucleotide sequence: TGTGCCAGCAGCCTCGGACAGGGAGCTGAAAAACTGTTTTTT. Its translation: CASSLGQGAEKLFF. Combining the CDR3 with reference TRBV7-2 and TRBJ1-4 gives the whole variable domain GAGVSQSPSNKVTEKGKDVELRCDPISGHTALYWYRQSLGQGLEFLIYFQGNSAPDKSGLPSDRFSAERTGGSVSTLTIQRTQQEDSAVYLCASSLGQGAEKLFFGSGTQLSVL.

The rearrangement links TRBV18 to TRBJ2-7; weak D call: TRBD2 (5 bases). The CDR3 runs 13 residues. The germline V gene has CDR1 KGHSH and CDR2 LQKENI. Trimming removed 2 bases at V and 3 bases at J, with 8 bases between. Here the CDR3 reads CASSPDGDYEQYF. CDR3 coding DNA: TGTGCCAGCTCACCAGACGGGGACTACGAGCAGTACTTC.

This chain links TRBV7-9 with TRBJ2-2; perhaps TRBD2 as D (6 bases). CDR1 is SEHNR and CDR2 is FQNEAQ in the germline V gene (reference sequence). The CDR3 length is 16 residues. V was trimmed by 5 bases and J by 7 bases, leaving 20 bases between them. The CDR3 bases are TGTGCCAGCAGCCGGATGAGGTCTAGCGCGGACGGGGAGCTGTTTTTT. This encodes CASSRMRSSADGELFF.

The chain carries TRBV9 and TRBJ2-3, with 11 nucleotides matching TRBD1. CDR3 length: 16 residues. The V gene's germline CDR1 is SGDLS and CDR2 YYNGEE. The V and J ends lost 4 bases and 0 bases, in that order; junction bases with no gene match: 4. The CDR3 is CASSPRDRGSTDTQYF. The DNA for the CDR3 is TGTGCCAGCAGCCCTCGGGACAGGGGGAGCACAGATACGCAGTATTTT.

This chain's CDR3 is CAIRASGSYEQYF. In DNA form, the CDR3 reads TGTGCCATCAGGGCTAGCGGGAGTTACGAGCAGTACTTC. The chain combines TRBV10-3 with TRBJ2-7; 10 bases line up with TRBD2. CDR3 length: 13 residues. Germline V gene data show CDR1 as ENHRY and CDR2 as SYGVKD. J gave up 4 bases and V 6 bases, and 3 bases lay outside the gene matches.

This rearrangement joins TRBV6-5 to TRBJ2-5, with 9 bases identical to TRBD2. The CDR3 is made up of 15 amino acids. Trimming removed 3 bases from V and 6 bases from J; junction bases left unmatched: 8. The germline gives CDR1 MNHEY, CDR2 SVGAGI. The CDR3 DNA follows: TGTGCCAGCAGTTATGATGCGGGGGGGCGGCAGACCCAGTACTTC. It is translated as CASSYDAGGRQTQYF.

This chain links TRBV10-3 with TRBJ2-1; no firm D call. The germline V gene encodes CDR1 ENHRY and CDR2 SYGVKD. This CDR3 is 16 amino acids long. V was pared by 0 bases and J by 0 bases, with 9 bases between. The CDR3 sequence: CAISESMTSSYNEQFF. The CDR3 DNA reads as TGTGCCATCAGTGAGTCGATGACAAGCTCCTACAATGAGCAGTTCTTC.